The sequence of this T cell receptor (beta chain) was determined in a study of T cells in Graves' hyperthyroidism and ophthalmopathy. RNA transcripts provided the source from which TCR beta CDR3 regions were amplified. An initial round of RT-PCR targeting the TCR CDR3 relied on the HTBI primer set. TCRdb re-called the multiplex PCR reads with MiXCR, one entry per CDR3 protein. Of approximately 410,000 distinct CDR3 sequences in the sample, under 15% are singletons; the top ten hold around 14%. The CDR3 loop spans 17 amino acids. J gave up 1 base and V 0 bases, and 4 bases lay outside the gene matches. Per the germline V gene, CDR1 is SGDLS and CDR2 is YYNGEE. This clonotype was counted many times. No antigen is known for it. Broader study findings: Most clonotypes expanded in thyroid above 0.001 were likewise present in blood. Separation of ophthalmopathy from stable hyperthyroidism was achieved by a 13 V-J model.

Disease duration was under 3 months in the ophthalmopathy patients, who also had a Clinical Activity Score of at least 3 and a NOSPECS grade of at least 4. The sample was blood. The sequence was obtained from a man aged 18 to 29 with Graves' ophthalmopathy. This rearrangement joins TRBV9 to TRBJ2-5; the match to TRBD2 covers 12 bases. In nucleotides, the CDR3 is TGTGCCAGCAGCGTAGCTACGACTAGCGGGGGCCAAGAGACCCAGTACTTC. This gives the protein CASSVATTSGGQETQYF.